This T cell receptor (beta chain) was captured in a study of T cell responses to AZD1222 COVID-19 vaccine. Whole-study findings and limits: Unmutated regions of variants are reportedly targeted by nearly half of spike-specific TCRs.

Of note for this clone: Its antigen remains unidentified.

Germline V gives CDR1 SGHRS, CDR2 YFSETQ. The CDR3 extends over 14 amino acids. With 6 bases removed from V and 2 bases from J, the gap between germline ends came to 14 bases. Both about-4-week and about-12-week second-dose recipients were combined. Assay: immunoSEQ multiplex PCR; the TCRdb copy retains only in-frame clones and omits some. The sample shows 180,000 or so clones, roughly 94% of them seen only once. The V gene is TRBV5-1, the J gene TRBJ1-2, with a tentative D call TRBD1 (6 bases). The sequence derives from an adult who received the AZD1222 COVID-19 vaccine. This specimen was peripheral blood, taken 28 days after the second AZD1222 dose. The CDR3 loop reads CASNPPGANYGYTF. The CDR3, as DNA: TGCGCCAGCAACCCTCCGGGGGCGAACTATGGCTACACCTTC.